This TCR beta chain was retrieved from a study of CD8 T cells in Susac syndrome. Trimming cost V 6 bases and J 2 bases, with 20 bases left between them. CDR1 and CDR2 from the germline V gene are SQVTM and ANQGSEA. The CDR3 extends over 15 amino acids. Sequencing of TCR beta drew on CD8+ and CD4+ T cells from blood. Reverse transcription used roughly 0.5 to 1 ug RNA and random hexamers. TCRdb recomputed calls from the immunoSEQ multiplex PCR reads with MiXCR, one row per CDR3 protein. The table has over 95,000 distinct CDR3 sequences, 92% seen once. Material: CD4+ T cells from PBMCs. The sequence derives from a human donor in good health. The J gene is TRBJ2-7, the V gene TRBV29-1; D perhaps matches TRBD2 (5 bases). CDR3 protein: CSVVKSEDLTYEQYF. DNA for the CDR3: TGCAGCGTAGTCAAGTCGGAGGACCTTACCTACGAGCAGTACTTC.